This TCR beta chain was sequenced in a study of tumor and adjacent non-tumor tissue in lung cancer. As for the study in general: Samples averaged roughly 4 million productive TCRbeta reads each.

The length of the CDR3 is 14 residues. CDR1 is SGHAT, CDR2 FQNNGV, per germline. Three rounds of nested PCR, following a modified ARM-PCR protocol, produced the TCRbeta library. MiXCR, applied by TCRdb to the multiplex PCR reads, yields one record per CDR3 protein. The table has 65,000 to 85,000 distinct CDR3 sequences, under 80% seen once. With respect to this clonotype: A much larger clonotype is one base distant, so this may be a read error.

RNA was extracted from bulk tissue without any cell sorting. Distant lung tissue was collected more than 3 cm away from the tumor edge. Newly diagnosed lung cancer patients had thoracic surgery in China, August–November 2014, without prior chemotherapy. This chain joins TRBV11-2 and TRBJ1-4; D remains ambiguous. Sequencing input: distant non-tumor lung tissue. The sequence was obtained from a man aged 55 to 70 with non-small cell lung cancer. The DNA for the CDR3 is TGTGCCGGCAGCTCCCTTGAAAAGGGCGGAAAACTGTTTTTT. Translation gives CAGSSLEKGGKLFF.